This T cell receptor beta chain appears in the sequencing data of a study of vaccination effects on CD4 cells after COVID-19 (dated 2022 in TCRdb). About the investigation overall: Post-vaccine samples across the study were collected a median of 72 days after the second dose, with a range of 14 to 241. In both COVID-19 convalescent patients and infection-naive vaccine recipients, the study compared SARS-CoV-2 spike-specific CD4+ TCR repertoires from before mRNA vaccination with those from after it. A total of ten to eleven COVID-19 convalescent patients and a handful of SARS-CoV-2-naive healthy vaccine recipients were included in the full study. Cultures from other donors in the study were sequenced using the Oncomine TCR Beta short-read assay on an Illumina iSeq 100.

In the ViraFEST assay, PBMC were stimulated with viral peptide pools, and TCR sequencing was then used to find antigen-specific CD4+ T cell clonotypes based on their expansion. After approximately eleven days of culture, CD4+ T cells were isolated with the EasySep CD4+ T cell isolation kit. Each participant got two doses of an mRNA SARS-CoV-2 vaccine, either BNT162b2 or mRNA-1273. None of the healthy vaccine recipients had a prior SARS-CoV-2 infection, which was confirmed by nucleocapsid antibody tests that came back negative both before and after vaccination. Each well held fewer than 2.5 million PBMC cultured in IMDM containing approximately 5% human AB serum, 8.5 to 10 IU/ml IL-2 and gentamicin, along with around 11 ug/ml peptides. On days 3 and 7, half of the culture medium was replaced with fresh IL-2-containing medium. Unless noted otherwise, every peptide stimulation condition was grown in triplicate wells. PBMC were separated from whole blood using Ficoll-Paque Plus gradient centrifugation and were then either cryopreserved at -140C or used fresh. Overlapping peptide pools spanned the spike proteins of SARS-CoV-2 and the common cold coronaviruses HCoV-NL63, HCoV-OC43 and HCoV-229E. Genomic DNA was extracted from cultured CD4+ T cells with the QIAamp micro DNA kit.

What the research found in general, with its limitations: Limitations of the study were the small number of convalescent patients and the absence of early post-infection timepoints. Marked clonal contraction was observed in both infection-induced and vaccine-induced clones at late post-vaccination timepoints, consistent with waning T cell responses. Among healthy vaccine recipients, nearly all vaccine-induced clones were SARS-CoV-2 mono-reactive, and just 1 of 255 was cross-reactive with common cold coronaviruses.

Inclusive of the bounding cysteine and phenylalanine, the CDR3 is 15 residues long. CDR3 DNA only is kept here, 45 bases in frame from base 1. In the germline V gene, CDR1 corresponds to SGHRS and CDR2 to YFSETQ. Trimming costs V 3 bases and J 4 bases, and their ends lie 14 bases apart. For this clone: Its antigen remains undetermined. Base qualities are missing; no much larger clone stands one base away.

Library preparation used the immunoSEQ multiplex PCR assay. DNA from the cultured, isolated CD4+ T cells was subjected to TCR beta CDR3 sequencing. The paper's data handling went like this. Non-productive TCR sequences were removed and reads were trimmed to the CDR3 region, keeping CDR3s of at least 7 amino acids. Antigen-specific clonotypes were identified using the MANAFEST web app by comparison of expansion in peptide wells against reference cultures. To count as positive, a clone had to show expansion at FDR<0.05 compared with the reference and with all other wells, an odds ratio above 5, and a frequency above 0.1% in two replicate wells. A clonotype was defined as cross-reactive if the clonotype was significantly expanded both in SARS-CoV-2 spike wells and in at least one common cold coronavirus spike condition. Levenshtein distance calculated with the stringdist R package was used to assess CDR3 similarity, and unrooted trees were constructed with ape in R 3.6.1. Entries here come from immuneACCESS through TCRdb and include only in-frame sequences with V and J called. Some clones fail to appear in such tables; in the studies checked, an unresolved V gene covers under half of the shortfall, and the cause of the remainder is unknown. The D gene and trimming were derived from the DNA, and the V and J assignments and clone size from that table. The table for this sample lists 10,000 to 15,000 clones; about 65% of them were counted only once. 7.5% to 9.5% of the sample is held by the ten biggest clonotypes.

This sequence was found in a human donor who received a COVID-19 vaccine. In this chain, TRBV5-1 is recombined with TRBJ2-1, and TRBD2 may be the D gene, going by 6 matching bases. The sequencing here drew on CD4+ T cells from PBMCs cultured with SARS-CoV-2 spike peptides, taken after COVID-19 vaccination. What the cell subset or site label conveys for this sample: SARS-CoV-2 spike overlapping peptide pool stimulation. The DNA sequence follows: TGCGCCAGCAGCTCTATAGCGGAGAGTTACAATGAGCAGTTCTTC. This is translated as CASSSIAESYNEQFF.